These T cell receptor beta chains were read from a single sample in a study of T cell responses to AZD1222 COVID-19 vaccine. The repertoire was sequenced with immunoSEQ multiplex PCR; TCRdb's copy has only in-frame clones and lacks some. The top ten hold 2% to 2.5% of the sample, which has fewer than 120,000 clones, approximately 92% seen once. The source material was peripheral blood, sampled 28 days after the second AZD1222 dose. The receptors were sampled from an adult who received the AZD1222 COVID-19 vaccine. Both conserved end residues are part of each CDR3.

V: TRBV7-3
length: 14
CDR3: CASSLATNTGELFF

V: TRBV7-9
length: 15
CDR3: CASSLDAEANYGYTF

V: TRBV6-2/TRBV6-3
length: 12
CDR3: CASSSSTYEQYF

V: TRBV30
length: 14
CDR3: CAWSVTTYNSPLHF

V: TRBV11-2
length: 13
CDR3: CASSLGEKETQYF

V: TRBV12-3/TRBV12-4
length: 13
CDR3: CASSLAGSHGYTF

V: TRBV10-3
length: 13
CDR3: CAISDRVTYEQYF

V: TRBV7-9
length: 19
CDR3: CASSSSTRGGNANTGELFF

V: TRBV10-3
length: 14
CDR3: CAISAGTANYGYTF

V: TRBV6-5
length: 13
CDR3: CASSRDRNYGYTF

V: TRBV5-8
length: 13
CDR3: CASSFLQTYGYTF

V: TRBV2
length: 16
CDR3: CASTWHRDRGGNTIYF

V: TRBV6-5
length: 16
CDR3: CASSYSIMGRAYGYTF

V: TRBV5-4
length: 13
CDR3: CASSWEQGNTIYF

V: TRBV4-3
length: 15
CDR3: CASSQDSSSYYEQYF

V: TRBV12-3/TRBV12-4
length: 13
CDR3: CASSSRTDYGYTF

V: TRBV9
length: 13
CDR3: CASSLGPTQPQHF

V: TRBV2
length: 14
CDR3: CASTGQYSNQPQHF

V: TRBV7-6
length: 15
CDR3: CASSFGPDSGYTIYF

V: TRBV12-5
length: 15
CDR3: CASGSGTHDSYEQYF

V: TRBV5-1
length: 15
CDR3: CASSSTASGTDTQYF

V: TRBV5-1
length: 15
CDR3: CASSSQAPGGTEAFF

V: TRBV5-1
length: 14
CDR3: CASKLETVYNEQFF

V: TRBV4-1
length: 16
CDR3: CASSQPSRGFSYEQYF